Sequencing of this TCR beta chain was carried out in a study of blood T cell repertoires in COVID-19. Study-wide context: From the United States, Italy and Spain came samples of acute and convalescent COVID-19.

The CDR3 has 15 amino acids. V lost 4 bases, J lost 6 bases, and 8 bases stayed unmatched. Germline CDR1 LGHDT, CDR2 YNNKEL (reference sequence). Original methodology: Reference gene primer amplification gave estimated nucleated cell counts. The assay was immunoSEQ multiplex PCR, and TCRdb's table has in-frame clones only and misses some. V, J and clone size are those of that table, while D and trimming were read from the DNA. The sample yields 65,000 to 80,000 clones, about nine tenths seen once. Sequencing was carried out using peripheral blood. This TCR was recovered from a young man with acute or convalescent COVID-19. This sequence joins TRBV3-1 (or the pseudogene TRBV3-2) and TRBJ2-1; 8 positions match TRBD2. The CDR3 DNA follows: TGTGCCAGCAGCCTTAGCGGGACCCGTGGCAATGAGCAGTTCTTC. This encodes CASSLSGTRGNEQFF.